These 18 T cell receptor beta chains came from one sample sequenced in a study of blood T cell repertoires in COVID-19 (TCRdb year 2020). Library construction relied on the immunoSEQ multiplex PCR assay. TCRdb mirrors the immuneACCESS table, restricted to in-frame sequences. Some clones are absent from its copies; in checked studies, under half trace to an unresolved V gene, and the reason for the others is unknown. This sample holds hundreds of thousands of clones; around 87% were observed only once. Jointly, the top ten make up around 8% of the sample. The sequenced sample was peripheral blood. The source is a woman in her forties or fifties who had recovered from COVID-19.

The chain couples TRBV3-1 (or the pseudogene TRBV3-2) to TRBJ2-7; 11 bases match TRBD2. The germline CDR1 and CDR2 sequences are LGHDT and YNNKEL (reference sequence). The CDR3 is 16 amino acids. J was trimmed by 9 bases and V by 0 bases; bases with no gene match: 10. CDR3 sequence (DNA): TGTGCCAGCAGCCAAGAAAGCACGAGACTAGCGGGATTGCAGTACTTC. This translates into CASSQESTRLAGLQYF.

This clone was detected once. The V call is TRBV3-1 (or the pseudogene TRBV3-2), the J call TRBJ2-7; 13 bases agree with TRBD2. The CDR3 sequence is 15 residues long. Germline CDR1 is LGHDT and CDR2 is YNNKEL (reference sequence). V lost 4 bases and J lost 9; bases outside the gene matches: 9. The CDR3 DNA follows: TGTGCCAGCAGCCCGCGGACTAGCGGGGGAATCGTGCAGTACTTC. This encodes CASSPRTSGGIVQYF.

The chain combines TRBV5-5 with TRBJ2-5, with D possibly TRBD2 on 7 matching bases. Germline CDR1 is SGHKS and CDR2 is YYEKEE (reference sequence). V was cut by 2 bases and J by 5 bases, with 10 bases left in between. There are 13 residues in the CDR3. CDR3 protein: CASSFGGRETQYF. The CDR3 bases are TGTGCCAGCAGCTTCGGGGGGCGGGAGACCCAGTACTTC.

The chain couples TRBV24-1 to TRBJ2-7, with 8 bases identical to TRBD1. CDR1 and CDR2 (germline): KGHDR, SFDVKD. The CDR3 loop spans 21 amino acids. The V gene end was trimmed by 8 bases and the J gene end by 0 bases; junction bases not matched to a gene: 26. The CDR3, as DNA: TGTGCCACCAATCAGGGGGCGCGGGACGGACCCGAAATTACCAGCTCCTACGAGCAGTACTTC. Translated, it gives CATNQGARDGPEITSSYEQYF.

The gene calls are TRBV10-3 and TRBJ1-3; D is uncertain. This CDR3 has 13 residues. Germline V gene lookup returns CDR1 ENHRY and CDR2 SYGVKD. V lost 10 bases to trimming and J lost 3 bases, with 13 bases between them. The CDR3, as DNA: TGTGCCAGCCTGGAGCTTTTTGGAAACACCATATATTTT. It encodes CASLELFGNTIYF.

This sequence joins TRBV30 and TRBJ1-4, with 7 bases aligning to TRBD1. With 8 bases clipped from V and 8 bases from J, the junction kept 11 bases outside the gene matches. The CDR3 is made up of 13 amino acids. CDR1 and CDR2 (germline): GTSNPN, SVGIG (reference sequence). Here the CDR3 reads CAALGQVGEKLFF. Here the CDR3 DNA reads TGTGCCGCGCTAGGACAGGTCGGAGAAAAACTGTTTTTT.

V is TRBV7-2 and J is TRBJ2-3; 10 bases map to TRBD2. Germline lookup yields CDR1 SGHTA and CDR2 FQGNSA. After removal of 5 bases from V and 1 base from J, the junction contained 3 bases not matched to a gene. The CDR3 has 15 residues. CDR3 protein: CASSTTSGGTDTQYF. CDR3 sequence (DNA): TGTGCCAGCAGCACTACTAGCGGGGGCACAGATACGCAGTATTTT.

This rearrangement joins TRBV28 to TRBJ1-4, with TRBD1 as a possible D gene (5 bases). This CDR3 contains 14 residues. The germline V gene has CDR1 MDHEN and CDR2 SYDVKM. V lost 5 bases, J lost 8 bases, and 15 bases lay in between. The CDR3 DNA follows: TGTGCCAGCAGTACCCCCGGGGGGAGCGAAAAACTGTTTTTT. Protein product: CASSTPGGSEKLFF.

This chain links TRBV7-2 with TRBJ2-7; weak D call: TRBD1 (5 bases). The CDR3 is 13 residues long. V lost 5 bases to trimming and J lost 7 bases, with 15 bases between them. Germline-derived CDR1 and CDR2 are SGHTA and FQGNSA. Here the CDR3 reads CASSKTRQLEQYF. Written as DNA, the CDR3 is TGTGCCAGCAGCAAAACCCGACAGCTTGAGCAGTACTTC.

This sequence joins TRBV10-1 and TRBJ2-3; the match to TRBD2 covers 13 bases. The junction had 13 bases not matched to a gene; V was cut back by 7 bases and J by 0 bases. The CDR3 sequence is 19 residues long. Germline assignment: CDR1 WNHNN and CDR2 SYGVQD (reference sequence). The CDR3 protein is CASKPGLAGTTKSTDTQYF. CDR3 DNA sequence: TGCGCCAGCAAACCGGGACTAGCGGGGACCACCAAAAGCACAGATACGCAGTATTTT.

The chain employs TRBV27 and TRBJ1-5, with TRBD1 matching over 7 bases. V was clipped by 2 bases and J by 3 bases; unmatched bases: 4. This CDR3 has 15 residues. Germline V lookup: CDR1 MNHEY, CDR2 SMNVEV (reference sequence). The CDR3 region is CASSLIQGINQPQHF. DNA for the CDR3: TGTGCCAGCAGTTTAATACAGGGGATCAATCAGCCCCAGCATTTT.

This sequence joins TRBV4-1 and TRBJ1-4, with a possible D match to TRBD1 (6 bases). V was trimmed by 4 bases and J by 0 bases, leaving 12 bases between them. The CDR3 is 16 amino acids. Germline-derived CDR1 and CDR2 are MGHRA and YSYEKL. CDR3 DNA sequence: TGCGCCAGCAGCCGGACAGACCCCGCAACTAATGAAAAACTGTTTTTT. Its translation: CASSRTDPATNEKLFF.

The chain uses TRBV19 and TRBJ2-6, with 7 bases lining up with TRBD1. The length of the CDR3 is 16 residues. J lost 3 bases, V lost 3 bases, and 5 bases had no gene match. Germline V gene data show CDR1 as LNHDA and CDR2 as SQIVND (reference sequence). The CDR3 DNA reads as TGTGCCAGTAGTATGCGTAGGGGGCATGGGGCCAACGTCCTGACTTTC. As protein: CASSMRRGHGANVLTF.

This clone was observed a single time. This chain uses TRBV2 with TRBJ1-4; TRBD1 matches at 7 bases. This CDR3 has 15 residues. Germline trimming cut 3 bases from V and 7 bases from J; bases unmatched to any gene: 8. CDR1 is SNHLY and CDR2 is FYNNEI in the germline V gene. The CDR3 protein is CASSEVTGYAEKLFF. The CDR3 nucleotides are TGTGCCAGCAGTGAGGTGACAGGGTACGCTGAAAAACTGTTTTTT.

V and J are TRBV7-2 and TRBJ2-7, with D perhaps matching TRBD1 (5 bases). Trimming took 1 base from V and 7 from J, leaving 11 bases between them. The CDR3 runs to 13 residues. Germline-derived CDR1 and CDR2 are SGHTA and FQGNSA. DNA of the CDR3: TGTGCCAGCAGCTTAGAAGGGGCGCGGGAGCAGTACTTC. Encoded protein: CASSLEGAREQYF.

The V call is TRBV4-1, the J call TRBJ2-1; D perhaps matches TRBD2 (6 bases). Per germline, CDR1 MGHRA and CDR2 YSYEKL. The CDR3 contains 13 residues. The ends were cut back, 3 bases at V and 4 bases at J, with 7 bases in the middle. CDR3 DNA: TGCGCCAGCAGCCAGGGACTTTACAATGAGCAGTTCTTC. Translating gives CASSQGLYNEQFF.

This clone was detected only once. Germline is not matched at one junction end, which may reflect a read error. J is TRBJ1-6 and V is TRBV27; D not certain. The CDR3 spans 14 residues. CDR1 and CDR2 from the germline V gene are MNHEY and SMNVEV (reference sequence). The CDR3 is CASRQAGGNSPPHF. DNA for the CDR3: TGTGCCAGCAGACAAGCGGGTGGGAATTCACCCCCCCACTTT.

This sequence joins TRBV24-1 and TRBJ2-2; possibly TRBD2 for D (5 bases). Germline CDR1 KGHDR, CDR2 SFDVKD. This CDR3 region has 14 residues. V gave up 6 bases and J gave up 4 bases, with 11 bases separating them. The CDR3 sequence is CATSRSGSTGELFF. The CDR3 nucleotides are TGTGCCACCAGTCGATCGGGGTCCACCGGGGAGCTGTTTTTT.